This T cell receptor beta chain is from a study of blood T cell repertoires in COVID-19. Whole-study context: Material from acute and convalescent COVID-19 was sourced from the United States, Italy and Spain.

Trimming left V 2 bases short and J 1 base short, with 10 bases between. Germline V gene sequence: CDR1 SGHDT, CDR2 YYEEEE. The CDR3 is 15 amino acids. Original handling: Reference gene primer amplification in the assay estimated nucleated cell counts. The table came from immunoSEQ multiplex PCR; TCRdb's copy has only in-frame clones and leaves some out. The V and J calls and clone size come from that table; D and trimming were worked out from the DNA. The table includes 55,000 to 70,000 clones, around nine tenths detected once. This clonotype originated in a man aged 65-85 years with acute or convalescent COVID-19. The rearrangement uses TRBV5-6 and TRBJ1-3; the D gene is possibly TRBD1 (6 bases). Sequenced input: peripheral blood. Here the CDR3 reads CASSFWGRSGNTIYF. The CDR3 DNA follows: TGTGCCAGCAGCTTCTGGGGGCGATCTGGAAACACCATATATTTT. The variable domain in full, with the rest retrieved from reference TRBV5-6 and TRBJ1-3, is DAGVTQSPTHLIKTRGQQVTLRCSPKSGHDTVSWYQQALGQGPQFIFQYYEEEERQRGNFPDRFSGHQFPNYSSELNVNALLLGDSALYLCASSFWGRSGNTIYFGEGSWLTVV.